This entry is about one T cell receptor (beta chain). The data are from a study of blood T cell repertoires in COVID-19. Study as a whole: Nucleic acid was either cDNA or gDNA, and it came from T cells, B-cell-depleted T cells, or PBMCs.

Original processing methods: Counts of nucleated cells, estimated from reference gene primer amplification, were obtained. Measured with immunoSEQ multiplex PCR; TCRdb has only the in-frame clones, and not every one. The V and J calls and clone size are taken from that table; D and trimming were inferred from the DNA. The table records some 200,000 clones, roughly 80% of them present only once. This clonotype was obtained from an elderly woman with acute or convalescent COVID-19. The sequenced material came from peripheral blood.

CDR3 amino acids: CASSSPGQGVTNEKLFF. CDR3 sequence (DNA): TGTGCCAGCAGTTCCCCGGGACAGGGGGTTACTAATGAAAAACTGTTTTTT. The chain has TRBV27 and TRBJ1-4; 11 nucleotides match TRBD1. J gave up 2 bases and V 4 bases, and 6 bases lay outside the gene matches. CDR1 MNHEY and CDR2 SMNVEV come from the germline V gene (reference sequence). The CDR3 has 17 amino acids.